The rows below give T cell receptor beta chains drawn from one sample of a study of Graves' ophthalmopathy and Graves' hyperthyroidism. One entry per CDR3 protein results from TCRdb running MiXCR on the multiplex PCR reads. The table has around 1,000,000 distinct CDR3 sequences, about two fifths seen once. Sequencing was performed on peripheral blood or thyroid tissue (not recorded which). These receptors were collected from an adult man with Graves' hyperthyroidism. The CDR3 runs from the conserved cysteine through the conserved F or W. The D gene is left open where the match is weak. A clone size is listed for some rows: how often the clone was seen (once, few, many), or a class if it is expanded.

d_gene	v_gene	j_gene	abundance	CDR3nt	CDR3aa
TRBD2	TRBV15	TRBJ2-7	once	TGTGCCACCAGCAGCAACCTACTAGCGGGACGCGAGCAGTACTTC	CATSSNLLAGREQYF
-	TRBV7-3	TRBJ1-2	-	TGTGCCAACAGCTTACGGACAGATGGCTACACCTTC	CANSLRTDGYTF
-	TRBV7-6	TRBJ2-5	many	TGTGCCAGCAGCTCCAGCCATCCACAAGAGACCCAGTACTTC	CASSSSHPQETQYF
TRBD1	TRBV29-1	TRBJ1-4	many	TGCAGCGTTGGGGGACAGGGGGCAACTAATGAAAAACTGTTTTTT	CSVGGQGATNEKLFF
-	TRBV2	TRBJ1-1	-	TGTGTCAGCAGGGGCAGGGGTCTTAGTTTGACTGAAGCTTTCTTT	CVSRGRGLSLTEAFF
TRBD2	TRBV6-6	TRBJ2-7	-	TGTGCCAGCAGTCAAACTAGCGGGGGAAGCTCCTACGAGCAGTACTTC	CASSQTSGGSSYEQYF
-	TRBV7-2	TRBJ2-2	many	TGTGCCAGCAGCTACGATCTGGGCACCGGGGAGCTGTTTTTT	CASSYDLGTGELFF
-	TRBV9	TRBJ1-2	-	TGTGCCAGCCTGGGGCGGGGCGGGGGCTATGGCTACACCTTC	CASLGRGGGYGYTF
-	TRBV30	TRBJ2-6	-	TGTGCCTGGAGTCCTGGGGGTGCGGGCGGGGCCAACGTCCTGACTTTC	CAWSPGGAGGANVLTF
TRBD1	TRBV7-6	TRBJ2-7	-	TGTGCCAGCAATGGACAGGGAAGAGCCTACGAGCAGTACTTC	CASNGQGRAYEQYF
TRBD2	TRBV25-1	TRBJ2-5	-	TGTGCCAGCAGTGGGGATGGTCGATTAGCGGGGGGGGACCAGTACTTC	CASSGDGRLAGGDQYF